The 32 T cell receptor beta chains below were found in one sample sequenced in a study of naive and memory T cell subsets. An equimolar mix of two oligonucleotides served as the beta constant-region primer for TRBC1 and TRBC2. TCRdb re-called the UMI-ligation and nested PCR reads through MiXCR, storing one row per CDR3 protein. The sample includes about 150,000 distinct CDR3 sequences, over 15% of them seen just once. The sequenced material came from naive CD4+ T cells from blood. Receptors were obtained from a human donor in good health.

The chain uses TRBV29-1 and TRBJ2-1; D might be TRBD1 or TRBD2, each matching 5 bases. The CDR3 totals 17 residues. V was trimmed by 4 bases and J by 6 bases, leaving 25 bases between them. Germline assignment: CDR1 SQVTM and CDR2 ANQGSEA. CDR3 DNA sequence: TGCAGCGTTGTCCCTATGCTCTACGGGGACGGGCCCAATGAGCAGTTCTTC. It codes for CSVVPMLYGDGPNEQFF.

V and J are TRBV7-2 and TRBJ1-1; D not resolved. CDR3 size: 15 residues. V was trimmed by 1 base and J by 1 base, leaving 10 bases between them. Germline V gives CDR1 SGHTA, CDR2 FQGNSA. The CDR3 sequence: CASSLVSQKNTEAFF. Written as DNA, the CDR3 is TGTGCCAGCAGCTTAGTAAGTCAGAAGAACACTGAAGCTTTCTTT.

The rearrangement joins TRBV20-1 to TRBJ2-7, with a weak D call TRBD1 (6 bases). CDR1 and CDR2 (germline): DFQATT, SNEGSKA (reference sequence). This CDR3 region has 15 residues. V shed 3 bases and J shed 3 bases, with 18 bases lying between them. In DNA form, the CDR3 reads TGCAGTGCTAGCCAGGCTAGACAGGCCTACTACGAGCAGTACTTC. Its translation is CSASQARQAYYEQYF.

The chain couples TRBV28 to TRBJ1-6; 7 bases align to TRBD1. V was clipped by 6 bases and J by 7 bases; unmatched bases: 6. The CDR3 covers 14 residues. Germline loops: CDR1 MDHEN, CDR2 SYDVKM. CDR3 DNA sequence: TGTGCCAGCAGCGCGGGACAGAGAAATTCACCCCTCCACTTT. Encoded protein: CASSAGQRNSPLHF.

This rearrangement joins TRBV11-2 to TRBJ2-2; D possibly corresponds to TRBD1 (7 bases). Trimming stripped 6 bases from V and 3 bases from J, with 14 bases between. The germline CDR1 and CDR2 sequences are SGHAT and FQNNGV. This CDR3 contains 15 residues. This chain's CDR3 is CASRNQGGHTGELFF. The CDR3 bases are TGTGCCAGCAGGAATCAGGGGGGACACACCGGGGAGCTGTTTTTT. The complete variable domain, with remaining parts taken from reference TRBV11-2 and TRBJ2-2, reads EAGVAQSPRYKIIEKRQSVAFWCNPISGHATLYWYQQILGQGPKLLIQFQNNGVVDDSQLPKDRFSAERLKGVDSTLKIQPAKLEDSAVYLCASRNQGGHTGELFFGEGSRLTVL.

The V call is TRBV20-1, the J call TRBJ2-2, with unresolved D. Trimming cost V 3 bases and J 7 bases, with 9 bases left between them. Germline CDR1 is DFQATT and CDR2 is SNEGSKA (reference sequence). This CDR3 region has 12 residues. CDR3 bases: TGCAGTGCTAGCTTTCCCAGCGGGGAGCTGTTTTTT. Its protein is CSASFPSGELFF.

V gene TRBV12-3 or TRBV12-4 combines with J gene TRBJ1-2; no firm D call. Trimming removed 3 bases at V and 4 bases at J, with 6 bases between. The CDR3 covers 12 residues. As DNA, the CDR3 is TGTGCCAGCAGTTTCACAGTCTATGGCTACACCTTC. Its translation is CASSFTVYGYTF.

CDR3 nucleotide sequence: TGCAGCATCAACAGGGGGCTCTACGAGCAGTACTTC. This codes for CSINRGLYEQYF. This chain joins TRBV29-1 and TRBJ2-7; 9 nucleotides line up with TRBD1. The CDR3 consists of 12 residues. The germline V gene has CDR1 SQVTM and CDR2 ANQGSEA. V was clipped by 8 bases and J by 3 bases; unmatched bases: 5.

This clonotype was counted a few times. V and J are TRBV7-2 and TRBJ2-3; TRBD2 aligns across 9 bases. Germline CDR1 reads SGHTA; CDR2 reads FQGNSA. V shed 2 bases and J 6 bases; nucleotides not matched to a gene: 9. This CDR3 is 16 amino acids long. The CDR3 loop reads CASSLPASGNSDTQYF. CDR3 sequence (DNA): TGTGCCAGCAGCTTACCGGCTAGCGGGAACTCGGATACGCAGTATTTT.

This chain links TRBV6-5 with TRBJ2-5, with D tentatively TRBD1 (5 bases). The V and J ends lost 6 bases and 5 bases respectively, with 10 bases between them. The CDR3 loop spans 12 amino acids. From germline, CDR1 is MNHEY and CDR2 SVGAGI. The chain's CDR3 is CASSPAGETQYF. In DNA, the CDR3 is TGTGCCAGCAGCCCCGCAGGGGAGACCCAGTACTTC.

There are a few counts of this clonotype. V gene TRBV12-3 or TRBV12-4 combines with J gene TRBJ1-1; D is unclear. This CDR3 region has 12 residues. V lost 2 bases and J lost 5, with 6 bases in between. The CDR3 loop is CASSLSRTEAFF. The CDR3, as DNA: TGTGCCAGCAGTTTAAGTAGGACTGAAGCTTTCTTT.

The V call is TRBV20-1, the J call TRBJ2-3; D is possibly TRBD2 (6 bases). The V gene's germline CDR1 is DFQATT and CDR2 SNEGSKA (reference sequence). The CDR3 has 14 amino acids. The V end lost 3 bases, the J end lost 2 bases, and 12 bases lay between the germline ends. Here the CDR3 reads CSASPEGFTDTQYF. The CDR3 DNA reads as TGCAGTGCTAGCCCGGAGGGGTTCACAGATACGCAGTATTTT.

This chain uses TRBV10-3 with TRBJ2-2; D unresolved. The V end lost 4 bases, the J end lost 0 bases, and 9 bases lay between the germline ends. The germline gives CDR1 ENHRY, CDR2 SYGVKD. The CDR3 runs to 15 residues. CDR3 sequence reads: CAISVGQSNTGELFF. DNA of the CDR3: TGTGCCATCAGTGTTGGGCAGTCGAACACCGGGGAGCTGTTTTTT.

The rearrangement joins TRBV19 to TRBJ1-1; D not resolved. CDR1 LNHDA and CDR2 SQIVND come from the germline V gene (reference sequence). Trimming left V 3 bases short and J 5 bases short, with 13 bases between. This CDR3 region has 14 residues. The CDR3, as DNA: TGTGCCAGTAGTATTGGGCTCCCGGGAACTGAAGCTTTCTTT. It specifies CASSIGLPGTEAFF.

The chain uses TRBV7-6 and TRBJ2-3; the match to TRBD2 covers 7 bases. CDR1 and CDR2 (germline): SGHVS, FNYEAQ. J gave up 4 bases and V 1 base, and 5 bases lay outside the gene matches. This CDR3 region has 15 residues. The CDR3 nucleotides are TGTGCCAGCAGCTTAGAGGCGGGAGTTGCAGATACGCAGTATTTT. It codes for CASSLEAGVADTQYF.

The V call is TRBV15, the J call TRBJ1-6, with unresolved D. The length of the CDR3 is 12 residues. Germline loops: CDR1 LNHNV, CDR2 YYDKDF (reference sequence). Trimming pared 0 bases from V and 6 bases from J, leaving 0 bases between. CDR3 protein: CATSRDNSPLHF. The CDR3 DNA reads TGTGCCACCAGCAGAGATAATTCACCCCTCCACTTT.

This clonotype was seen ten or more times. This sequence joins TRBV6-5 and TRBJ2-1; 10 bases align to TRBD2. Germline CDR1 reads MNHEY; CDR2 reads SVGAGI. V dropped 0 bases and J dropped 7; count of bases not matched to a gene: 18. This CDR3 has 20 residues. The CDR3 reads CASSYSRYRGVLAGENEQFF. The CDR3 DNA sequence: TGTGCCAGCAGTTACTCTCGGTACAGGGGGGTCCTAGCGGGAGAGAATGAGCAGTTCTTC.

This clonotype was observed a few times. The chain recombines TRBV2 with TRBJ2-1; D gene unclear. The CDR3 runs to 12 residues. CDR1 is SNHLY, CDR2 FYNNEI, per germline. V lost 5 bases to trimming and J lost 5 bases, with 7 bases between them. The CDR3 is CASSPNNNEQFF. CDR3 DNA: TGTGCCAGCAGTCCAAATAACAATGAGCAGTTCTTC.

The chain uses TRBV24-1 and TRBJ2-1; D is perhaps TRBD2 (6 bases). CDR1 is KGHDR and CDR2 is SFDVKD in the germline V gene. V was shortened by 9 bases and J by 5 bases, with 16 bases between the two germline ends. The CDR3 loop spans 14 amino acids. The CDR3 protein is CATAAAGNHNEQFF. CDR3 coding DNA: TGTGCCACCGCCGCAGCGGGTAACCACAATGAGCAGTTCTTC.

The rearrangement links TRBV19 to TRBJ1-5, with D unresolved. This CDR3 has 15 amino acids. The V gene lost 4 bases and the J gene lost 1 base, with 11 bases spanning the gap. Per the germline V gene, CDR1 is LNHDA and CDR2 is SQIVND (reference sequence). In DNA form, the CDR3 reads TGTGCCAGTAGTACGGGCGACTGGAGCAATCAGCCCCAGCATTTT. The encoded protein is CASSTGDWSNQPQHF.

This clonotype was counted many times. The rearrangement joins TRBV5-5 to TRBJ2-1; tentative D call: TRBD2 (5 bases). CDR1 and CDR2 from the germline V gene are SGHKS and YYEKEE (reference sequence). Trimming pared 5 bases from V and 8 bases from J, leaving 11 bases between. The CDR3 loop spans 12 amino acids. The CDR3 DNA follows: TGTGCCAGCAGTCTAATACTAGATGAGCAGTTCTTC. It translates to CASSLILDEQFF. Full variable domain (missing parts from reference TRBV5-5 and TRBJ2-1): DAGVTQSPTHLIKTRGQQVTLRCSPISGHKSVSWYQQVLGQGPQFIFQYYEKEERGRGNFPDRFSARQFPNYSSELNVNALLLGDSALYLCASSLILDEQFFGPGTRLTVL.

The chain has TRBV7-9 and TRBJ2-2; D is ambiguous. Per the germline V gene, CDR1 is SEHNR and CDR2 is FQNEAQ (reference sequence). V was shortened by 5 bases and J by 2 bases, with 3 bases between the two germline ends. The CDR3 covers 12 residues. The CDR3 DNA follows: TGTGCCAGCAGCCATAACACCGGGGAGCTGTTTTTT. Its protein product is CASSHNTGELFF.

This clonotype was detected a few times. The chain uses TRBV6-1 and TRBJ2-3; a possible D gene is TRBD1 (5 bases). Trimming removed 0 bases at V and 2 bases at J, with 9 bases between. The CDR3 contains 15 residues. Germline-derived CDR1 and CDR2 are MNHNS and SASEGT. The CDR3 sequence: CASSEATGSTDTQYF. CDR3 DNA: TGTGCCAGCAGTGAAGCAACAGGCTCCACAGATACGCAGTATTTT.

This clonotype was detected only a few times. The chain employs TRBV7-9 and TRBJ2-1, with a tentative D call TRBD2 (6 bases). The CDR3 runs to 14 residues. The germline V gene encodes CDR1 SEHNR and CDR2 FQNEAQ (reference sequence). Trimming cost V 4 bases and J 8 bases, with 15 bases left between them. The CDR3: CASSYGTGGDEQFF. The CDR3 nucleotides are TGTGCCAGCAGCTATGGAACCGGGGGTGATGAGCAGTTCTTC.

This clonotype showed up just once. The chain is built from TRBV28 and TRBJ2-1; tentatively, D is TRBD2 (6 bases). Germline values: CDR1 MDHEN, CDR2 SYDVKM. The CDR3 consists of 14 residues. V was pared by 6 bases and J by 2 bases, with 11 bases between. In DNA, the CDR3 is TGTGCCAGCAGCCGGGACTCCCCCTACAATGAGCAGTTCTTC. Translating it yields CASSRDSPYNEQFF.

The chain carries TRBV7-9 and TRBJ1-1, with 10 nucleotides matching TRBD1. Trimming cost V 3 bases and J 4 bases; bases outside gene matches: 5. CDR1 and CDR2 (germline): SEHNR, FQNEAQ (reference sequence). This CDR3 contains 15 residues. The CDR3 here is CASSFGQGEATEAFF. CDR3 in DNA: TGTGCCAGCAGCTTCGGACAGGGGGAGGCCACTGAAGCTTTCTTT. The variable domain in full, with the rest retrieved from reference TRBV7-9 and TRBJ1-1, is DTGVSQNPRHKITKRGQNVTFRCDPISEHNRLYWYRQTLGQGPEFLTYFQNEAQLEKSRLLSDRFSAERPKGSFSTLEIQRTEQGDSAMYLCASSFGQGEATEAFFGQGTRLTVV.

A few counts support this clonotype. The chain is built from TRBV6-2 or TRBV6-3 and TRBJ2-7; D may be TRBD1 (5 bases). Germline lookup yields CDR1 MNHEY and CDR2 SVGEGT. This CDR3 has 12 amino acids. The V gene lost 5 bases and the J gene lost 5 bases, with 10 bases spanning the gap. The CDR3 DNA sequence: TGTGCCAGCAGTCCGCAGACAGACGAGCAGTACTTC. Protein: CASSPQTDEQYF.

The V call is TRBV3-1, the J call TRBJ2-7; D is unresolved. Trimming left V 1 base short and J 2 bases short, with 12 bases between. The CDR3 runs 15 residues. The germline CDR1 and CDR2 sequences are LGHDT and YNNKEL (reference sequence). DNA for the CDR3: TGTGCCAGCAGCCAAGGGCCCGATGTGACCTACGAGCAGTACTTC. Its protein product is CASSQGPDVTYEQYF.

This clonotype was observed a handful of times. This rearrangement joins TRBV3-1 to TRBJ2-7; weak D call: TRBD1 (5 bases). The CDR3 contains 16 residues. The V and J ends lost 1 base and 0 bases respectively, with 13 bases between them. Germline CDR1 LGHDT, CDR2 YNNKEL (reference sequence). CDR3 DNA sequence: TGTGCCAGCAGCCAAGTGGATCAGGGTCTCTCCTACGAGCAGTACTTC. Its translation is CASSQVDQGLSYEQYF.

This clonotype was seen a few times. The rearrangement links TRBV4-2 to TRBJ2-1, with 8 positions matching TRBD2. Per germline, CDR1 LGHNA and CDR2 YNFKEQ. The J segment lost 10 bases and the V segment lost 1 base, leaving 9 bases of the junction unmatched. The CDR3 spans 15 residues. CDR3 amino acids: CASSQVWKREWEQFF. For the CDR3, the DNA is TGTGCCAGCAGCCAAGTCTGGAAGCGGGAGTGGGAGCAGTTCTTC.

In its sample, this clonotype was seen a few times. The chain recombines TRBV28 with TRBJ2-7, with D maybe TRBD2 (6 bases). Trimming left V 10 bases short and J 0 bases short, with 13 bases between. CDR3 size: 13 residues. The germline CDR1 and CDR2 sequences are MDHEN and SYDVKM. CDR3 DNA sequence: TGTGCCACCGAGCGGGCTACCTCCTACGAGCAGTACTTC. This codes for CATERATSYEQYF.

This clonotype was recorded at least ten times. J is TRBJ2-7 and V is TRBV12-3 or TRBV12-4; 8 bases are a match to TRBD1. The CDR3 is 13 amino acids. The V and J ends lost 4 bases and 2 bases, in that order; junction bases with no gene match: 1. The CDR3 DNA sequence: TGTGCCAGCAGTTCGACAGGGGCCTACGAGCAGTACTTC. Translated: CASSSTGAYEQYF.